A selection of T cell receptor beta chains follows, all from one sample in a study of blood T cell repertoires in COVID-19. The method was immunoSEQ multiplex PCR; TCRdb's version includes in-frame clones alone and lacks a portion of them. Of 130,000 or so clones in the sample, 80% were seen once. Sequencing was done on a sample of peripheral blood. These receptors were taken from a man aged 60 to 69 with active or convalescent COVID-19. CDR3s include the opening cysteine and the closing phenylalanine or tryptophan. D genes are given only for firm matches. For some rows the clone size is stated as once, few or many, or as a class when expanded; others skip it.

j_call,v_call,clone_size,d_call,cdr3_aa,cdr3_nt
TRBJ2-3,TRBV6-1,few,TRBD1,CASSETDRYTDTQYF,TGTGCCAGCAGTGAGACGGACAGGTACACAGATACGCAGTATTTT
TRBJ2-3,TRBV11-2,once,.,CAIVLPTDTQYF,TGTGCCATTGTCCTTCCCACAGATACGCAGTATTTT
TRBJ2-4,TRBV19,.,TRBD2,CASSIGWRRTRLNIQYF,TGTGCCAGTAGTATCGGGTGGCGTAGGACTAGGCTAAACATTCAGTACTTC
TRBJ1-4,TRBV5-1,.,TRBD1,CASSTLTGGEKLFF,TGCGCCAGCAGCACTTTGACAGGGGGTGAAAAACTGTTTTTT
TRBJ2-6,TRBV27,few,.,CASSPGYLGANVLTF,TGTGCCAGCAGCCCAGGGTACCTGGGGGCCAACGTCCTGACTTTC
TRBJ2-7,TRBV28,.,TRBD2,CASSLGTMYLYEQYF,TGTGCCAGCAGCCTGGGGACTATGTACCTCTACGAGCAGTACTTC
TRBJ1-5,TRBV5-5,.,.,CASSLEFRGGGNQPQHF,TGTGCCAGCAGCTTAGAATTCCGGGGGGGAGGCAATCAGCCCCAGCATTTT
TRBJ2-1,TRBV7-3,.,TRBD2,CASSQAGRSTYNEQFF,TGTGCCAGCAGTCAAGCGGGGCGGTCAACCTACAATGAGCAGTTCTTC
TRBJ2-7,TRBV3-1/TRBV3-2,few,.,CASSQGRGSEQYF,TGTGCCAGCAGCCAAGGCCGCGGGTCCGAGCAGTACTTC
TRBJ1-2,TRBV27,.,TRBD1,CASRQGRSYGYTF,TGTGCCAGCAGACAGGGGAGAAGCTATGGCTACACCTTC
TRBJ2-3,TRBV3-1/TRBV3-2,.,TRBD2,CASSPRVAGSTDTQYF,TGTGCCAGCAGCCCTAGAGTAGCGGGGAGCACAGATACGCAGTATTTT
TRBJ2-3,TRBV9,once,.,CASSAVWRASTDTQYF,TGTGCCAGCAGCGCGGTGTGGAGAGCTAGCACAGATACGCAGTATTTT
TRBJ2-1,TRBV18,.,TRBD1,CASSQNPGQGREQFF,TGTGCCAGCTCACAAAATCCGGGACAGGGGAGGGAGCAGTTCTTC
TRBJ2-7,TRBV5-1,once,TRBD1,CASSLDRAYEQYF,TGCGCCAGCAGCTTAGACAGGGCCTACGAGCAGTACTTC
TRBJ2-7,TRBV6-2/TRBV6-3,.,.,CASSYTGASEQYF,TGTGCCAGCAGTTATACGGGAGCTAGTGAGCAGTACTTC
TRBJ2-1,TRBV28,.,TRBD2,CAGGGSYNEQFF,TGTGCTGGGGGGGGGTCTTACAATGAGCAGTTCTTC
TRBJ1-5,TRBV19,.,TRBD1,CASSIGTGGIGSNQPQHF,TGTGCCAGTAGTATTGGGACAGGGGGCATCGGAAGCAATCAGCCCCAGCATTTT
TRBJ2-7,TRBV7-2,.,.,CASSLNDRYEQYF,TGTGCCAGCAGCCTGAATGACAGGTACGAGCAGTACTTC
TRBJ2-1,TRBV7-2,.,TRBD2,CASSLRVSGSQYNEQFF,TGTGCCAGCAGCTTGAGGGTAAGCGGGAGCCAGTACAATGAGCAGTTCTTC
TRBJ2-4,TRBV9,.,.,CASSVGRALAKNIQYF,TGTGCCAGCAGCGTAGGGAGAGCACTAGCCAAAAACATTCAGTACTTC
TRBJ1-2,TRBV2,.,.,CASGWGGARGYTF,TGTGCCAGCGGCTGGGGGGGGGCGCGTGGCTACACCTTC
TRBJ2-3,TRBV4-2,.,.,CASSGSQGWSDTQYF,TGTGCCAGCAGCGGGTCGCAGGGATGGTCAGATACGCAGTATTTT
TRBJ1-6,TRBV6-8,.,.,CASSYSQGSPLHF,TGTGCCAGCAGTTACTCGCAGGGCTCACCCCTCCACTTT
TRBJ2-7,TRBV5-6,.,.,CASSLPDYGYEQYF,TGTGCCAGCAGCTTGCCGGACTACGGGTACGAGCAGTACTTC
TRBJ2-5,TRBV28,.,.,CASSFSSGQLIETQYF,TGTGCCAGCAGTTTCAGTTCCGGACAGCTAATAGAGACCCAGTACTTC
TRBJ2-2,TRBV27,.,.,CASSFLAFANTGELFF,TGTGCCAGCAGTTTTCTAGCGTTCGCGAACACCGGGGAGCTGTTTTTT
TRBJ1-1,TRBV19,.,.,CASSMGGMNTEAFF,TGTGCCAGTAGTATGGGGGGTATGAACACTGAAGCTTTCTTT
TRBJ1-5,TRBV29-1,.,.,CSVASGNSNQPQHF,TGCAGCGTTGCATCCGGGAATAGCAATCAGCCCCAGCATTTT
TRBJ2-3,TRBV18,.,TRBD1,CASSPFHRDSFSTDTQYF,TGTGCCAGCTCCCCCTTTCACCGGGACAGCTTCAGCACAGATACGCAGTATTTT
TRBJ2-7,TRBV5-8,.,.,CASSFSSEQYF,TGTGCCAGCAGCTTTAGTAGCGAGCAGTACTTC
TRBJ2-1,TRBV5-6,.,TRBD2,CASSRGLAPSYNEQFF,TGTGCCAGCAGCCGAGGACTAGCGCCCTCCTACAATGAGCAGTTCTTC
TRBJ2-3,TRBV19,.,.,CASSPQSTDTQYF,TGTGCCAGTAGTCCGCAGAGCACAGATACGCAGTATTTT
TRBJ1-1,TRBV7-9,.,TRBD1,CASSDRVGTEAFF,TGTGCCAGCAGCGACAGGGTGGGTACTGAAGCTTTCTTT
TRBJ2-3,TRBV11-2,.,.,CASSLSDTQYF,TGTGCCAGCAGCCTATCAGATACGCAGTATTTT
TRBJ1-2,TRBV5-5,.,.,CASSALPEGHYGYTF,TGTGCCAGCAGCGCCCTCCCGGAGGGCCACTATGGCTACACCTTC
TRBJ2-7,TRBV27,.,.,CASSSSYEQYF,TGTGCCAGCAGTTCTTCCTACGAGCAGTACTTC
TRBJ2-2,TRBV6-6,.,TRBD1,CAIEDRGYTGELFF,TGTGCCATTGAGGACAGGGGGTACACCGGGGAGCTGTTTTTT
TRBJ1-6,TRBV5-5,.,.,CASSLDRVTAYNSPLHF,TGTGCCAGCAGCTTGGACAGGGTTACGGCCTATAATTCACCCCTCCACTTT
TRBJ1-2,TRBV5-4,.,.,CASSPQTVNYGYTF,TGTGCCAGCAGCCCCCAGACAGTAAACTATGGCTACACCTTC
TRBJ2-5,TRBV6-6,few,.,CASSYSGGIGEAQYF,TGTGCCAGCAGTTACTCAGGAGGGATCGGGGAGGCCCAGTACTTC
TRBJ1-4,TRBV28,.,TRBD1,CASRRQGARYEKLFF,TGTGCCAGCAGGCGACAGGGGGCGCGTTATGAAAAACTGTTTTTT
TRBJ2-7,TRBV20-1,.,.,CSAGSSYEQYF,TGCAGTGCTGGGAGCTCCTACGAGCAGTACTTC
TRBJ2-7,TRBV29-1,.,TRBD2,CSVAGGDRSSYEQYF,TGCAGCGTTGCTGGGGGGGATCGTAGCTCCTACGAGCAGTACTTC
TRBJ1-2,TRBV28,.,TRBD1,CASRQGGYTF,TGTGCCAGCAGACAGGGGGGCTACACCTTC
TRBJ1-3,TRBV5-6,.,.,CASSSNPGSGNTIYF,TGTGCCAGCAGCTCAAACCCAGGGTCTGGAAACACCATATATTTT
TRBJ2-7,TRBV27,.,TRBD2,CASSSPGEGRIYEQYF,TGTGCCAGCAGTTCCCCCGGGGAGGGCCGTATTTACGAGCAGTACTTC
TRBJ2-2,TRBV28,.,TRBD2,CASSDPTYSGRIYGGELFF,TGTGCCAGCAGTGACCCGACATATAGCGGGAGGATCTATGGTGGGGAGCTGTTTTTT
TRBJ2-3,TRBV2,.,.,CASSPTAQGGDTQYF,TGTGCCAGCAGCCCCACCGCCCAGGGAGGAGATACGCAGTATTTT
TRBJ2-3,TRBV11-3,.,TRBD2,CASSLGTSAPDTQYF,TGTGCCAGCAGCTTAGGGACTAGCGCACCTGATACGCAGTATTTT
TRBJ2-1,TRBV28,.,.,CASRHFGDNEQFF,TGTGCCAGCAGGCACTTCGGGGACAATGAGCAGTTCTTC
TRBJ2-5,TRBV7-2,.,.,CASSGQGGETQYF,TGTGCCAGCAGCGGCCAAGGGGGAGAGACCCAGTACTTC
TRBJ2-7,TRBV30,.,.,CAWSVLTVRSSYEQYF,TGTGCCTGGAGTGTACTAACGGTACGATCCTCCTACGAGCAGTACTTC
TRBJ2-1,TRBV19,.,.,CASSIAGSYNEQFF,TGTGCCAGTAGTATAGCGGGCTCCTACAATGAGCAGTTCTTC
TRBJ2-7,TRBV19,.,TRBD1,CASSPSRGLYEQYF,TGTGCCAGTAGCCCCAGCAGGGGGCTTTACGAGCAGTACTTC
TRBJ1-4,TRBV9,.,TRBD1,CASSVGQGANEKLFF,TGTGCCAGCAGCGTTGGACAGGGAGCTAATGAAAAACTGTTTTTT
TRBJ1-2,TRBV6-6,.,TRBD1,CASRPGQGNYGYTF,TGTGCCAGCAGGCCGGGACAGGGTAACTATGGCTACACCTTC
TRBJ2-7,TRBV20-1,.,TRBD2,CSASTSSGGYEQYF,TGCAGTGCTAGTACGTCTAGCGGGGGGTACGAGCAGTACTTC